This TCR beta chain is from a study of CD8 T cells in ankylosing spondylitis. This clonotype has ten or more counts. TCR beta libraries were made by quantitative 5'-RACE with molecular barcodes. TCRdb processed the 5' RACE reads anew with MiXCR; each CDR3 protein has one entry. The sample carries 200,000 to 300,000 distinct CDR3 sequences, more than 9% recorded once. This CDR3 contains 13 residues. V lost 4 bases and J lost 5, with 12 bases in between. Germline V gene lookup returns CDR1 SGHRS and CDR2 YFSETQ. Sequenced: blood, either unsorted or a sorted T cell fraction (not recorded which). The V gene is TRBV5-1, the J gene TRBJ2-5, with D maybe TRBD2 (5 bases). This TCR was recovered from a male donor with ankylosing spondylitis or in good health (not recorded which). CDR3 protein: CASSADWVETQYF. The DNA for the CDR3 is TGCGCCAGCAGCGCGGACTGGGTCGAGACCCAGTACTTC.